Each of the 18 T cell receptor beta chains below was sequenced from the same sample in a study of technical replicates of blood from several donors. Only in-frame clones appear in the TCRdb table, and some are missing; sequencing was by immunoSEQ multiplex PCR. The table records 75,000 to 95,000 clones, 90% to 97% of them present only once. Sequencing used T cells isolated from PBMCs. These receptors were collected from a human donor in good health.

The chain recombines TRBV4-1 with TRBJ2-7; D is possibly TRBD2 (5 bases). The CDR3 has 16 residues. Germline CDR1 is MGHRA and CDR2 is YSYEKL. The germline V and J ends were trimmed by 0 bases and 3 bases, with 15 bases remaining between them. The CDR3 loop reads CASSQDRWETFYEQYF. CDR3 coding DNA: TGCGCCAGCAGCCAAGATCGTTGGGAGACTTTCTACGAGCAGTACTTC.

A few counts support this clone. CDR3 residues: CASTDTGTYGYTF. For the CDR3, the DNA is TGTGCCAGTACCGATACAGGGACCTATGGCTACACCTTC. This chain connects TRBV19 to TRBJ1-2, with D perhaps matching TRBD1 (6 bases). The CDR3 is 13 amino acids. Germline CDR1 LNHDA, CDR2 SQIVND (reference sequence). Trimming took off 7 bases at V and 4 bases at J, with 13 bases between the two ends. Drawing the rest from reference TRBV19 and TRBJ1-2, the complete variable domain is DGGITQSPKYLFRKEGQNVTLSCEQNLNHDAMYWYRQDPGQGLRLIYYSQIVNDFQKGDIAEGYSVSREKKESFPLTVTSAQKNPTAFYLCASTDTGTYGYTFGSGTRLTVV.

The genes are TRBV30 and TRBJ2-2, with 8 bases fitting TRBD2. Germline CDR1 and CDR2: GTSNPN and SVGIG (reference sequence). Trimming removed 0 bases from V and 9 bases from J; junction bases left unmatched: 6. The CDR3 is 14 amino acids. The CDR3 DNA is TGTGCCTGGAGTGTTCGGCGGGAGGTCTGGGAGCTGTTTTTT. The encoded protein is CAWSVRREVWELFF.

V gene TRBV2 combines with J gene TRBJ2-1; 9 nucleotides align to TRBD1. V shed 6 bases, J shed 5 bases, and the junction held 2 bases outside the gene matches. The CDR3 has 13 amino acids. Germline values: CDR1 SNHLY, CDR2 FYNNEI. The CDR3 region has the DNA TGTGCCAGCAGCGGGGACAGGGACAATGAGCAGTTCTTC. This codes for CASSGDRDNEQFF.

V usage is TRBV28 and J usage is TRBJ2-7; D is undetermined. Per the germline V gene, CDR1 is MDHEN and CDR2 is SYDVKM. This CDR3 spans 11 amino acids. V was pared by 6 bases and J by 2 bases, with 5 bases between. DNA of the CDR3: TGTGCCAGCAGCCTCGCCTACGAGCAGTACTTC. Protein: CASSLAYEQYF.

The V call is TRBV9, the J call TRBJ2-1; maybe TRBD1 (5 bases). The CDR3 is 13 amino acids. The V end was cut by 4 bases, the J end by 10 bases, with 15 bases between. Germline CDR1 reads SGDLS; CDR2 reads YYNGEE. CDR3 sequence (DNA): TGTGCCAGCAGCCTGTTATTAGGGGTGGAGCAGTTCTTC. Protein: CASSLLLGVEQFF.

The CDR3 reads CASSYTGTEAFF. The CDR3 DNA reads TGTGCCAGCAGCTACACAGGGACGGAAGCTTTCTTT. The gene calls are TRBV11-3 and TRBJ1-1, with D perhaps matching TRBD1 (6 bases). Germline CDR1 reads SGHNT; CDR2 reads YENEEA. The CDR3 runs to 12 residues. V gave up 4 bases and J gave up 8 bases, with 11 bases separating them.

The chain combines TRBV5-1 with TRBJ2-7; 7 bases are shared with TRBD2. V was pared by 4 bases and J by 2 bases, with 12 bases of the junction left unmatched. The CDR3 is made up of 16 amino acids. Germline assignment: CDR1 SGHRS and CDR2 YFSETQ. The chain's CDR3 is CASSGGLEAGTYEQYF. CDR3 nucleotide sequence: TGCGCCAGCAGCGGAGGCCTTGAAGCGGGAACCTACGAGCAGTACTTC. The variable domain in full, completed from reference TRBV5-1 and TRBJ2-7, reads KAGVTQTPRYLIKTRGQQVTLSCSPISGHRSVSWYQQTPGQGLQFLFEYFSETQRNKGNFPGRFSGRQFSNSRSEMNVSTLELGDSALYLCASSGGLEAGTYEQYFGPGTRLTVT.

Comment on this clone: A junction boundary mismatches the germline segment, possibly from a read error. J is TRBJ1-2 and V is TRBV10-3; D is unclear. Germline values: CDR1 ENHRY, CDR2 SYGVKD. This CDR3 is built from 13 residues. Here the CDR3 reads CAILSAQDYGYTF. CDR3 sequence (DNA): TGCGCCATCTTAAGTGCGCAGGACTATGGCTACACCTTC.

Only one count was recorded for this clone. The V and J genes are TRBV29-1 and TRBJ2-7, with TRBD2 identical over 7 bases. V lost 3 bases, J lost 0 bases, and 5 bases stayed unmatched. CDR1 and CDR2 from the germline V gene are SQVTM and ANQGSEA. This CDR3 region has 14 residues. The CDR3 nucleotides read TGCAGCGTTGATCCGGGGGAGGGCTCCTACGAGCAGTACTTC. Translated: CSVDPGEGSYEQYF.

The chain combines TRBV2 with TRBJ2-3, with 12 nucleotides matching TRBD2. CDR1 SNHLY and CDR2 FYNNEI come from the germline V gene. The junction had 2 bases not matched to a gene; V was cut back by 4 bases and J by 3 bases. This CDR3 spans 15 amino acids. Here the CDR3 reads CASSVLAGGTDTQYF. The CDR3 DNA sequence: TGTGCCAGCAGTGTACTAGCGGGAGGTACAGATACGCAGTATTTT.

J is TRBJ2-1 and V is TRBV5-4; 8 nucleotides match TRBD1. The CDR3 is 15 amino acids. V lost 3 bases and J lost 5; bases outside the gene matches: 7. Germline assignment: CDR1 SGHNT and CDR2 YYREEE (reference sequence). CDR3 amino acids: CASSSRGTGHNEQFF. In nucleotides, the CDR3 is TGTGCCAGCAGCTCCCGGGGGACAGGCCACAATGAGCAGTTCTTC.

This chain links TRBV12-5 with TRBJ2-1, with 7 bases lining up with TRBD2. This CDR3 has 17 amino acids. CDR1 is LGHNT and CDR2 is FRNRAP in the germline V gene. Trimming removed 4 bases from V and 4 bases from J; junction bases left unmatched: 13. In DNA form, the CDR3 reads TGTGCTAGTGGTTCCTCCGCCGGCGGGAGTCTTTACAATGAGCAGTTCTTC. Translation gives CASGSSAGGSLYNEQFF.

The V gene is TRBV25-1, the J gene TRBJ1-4; TRBD1 is a possible D gene (6 bases). The V and J ends lost 9 bases and 10 bases respectively, with 9 bases between them. This CDR3 is 10 amino acids long. The germline V gene encodes CDR1 MGHDK and CDR2 SYGVNS. The CDR3 DNA sequence: TGTGCCAGTAGGGGGGGAAAACTGTTTTTT. Amino acid sequence: CASRGGKLFF.

The rearrangement links TRBV7-9 to TRBJ1-4, with D hard to call. The CDR3 contains 16 residues. CDR1 and CDR2 from the germline V gene are SEHNR and FQNEAQ (reference sequence). Trimming took 1 base from V and 3 from J, leaving 12 bases between them. This CDR3 reads CASSLVGGRANEKLFF. The CDR3 DNA reads TGTGCCAGCAGCTTAGTAGGAGGGAGAGCTAATGAAAAACTGTTTTTT.

To note about this clone: Other nucleotide sequences from this sample produce the same CDR3. This chain uses TRBV29-1 with TRBJ1-4; D is unresolved. Germline lookup yields CDR1 SQVTM and CDR2 ANQGSEA. V lost 3 bases to trimming and J lost 8 bases, with 7 bases between them. This CDR3 region has 11 residues. This chain's CDR3 is CSVDSGEKLFF. The CDR3 nucleotides are TGCAGCGTTGACTCGGGGGAAAAACTGTTTTTT.

The chain has TRBV6-1 and TRBJ2-1, with D maybe TRBD1 (5 bases). Germline V gene lookup returns CDR1 MNHNS and CDR2 SASEGT. The V end was cut by 2 bases, the J end by 9 bases, with 11 bases between. The CDR3 has 13 amino acids. CDR3 protein: CASSESRGGEQFF. The CDR3, as DNA: TGTGCCAGCAGTGAAAGTAGGGGTGGTGAGCAGTTCTTC.

CDR3 nucleotide sequence: TGTGCCAGCAGCGCGGGACAGAACACCGGGGAGCTGTTTTTT. Its translation: CASSAGQNTGELFF. The chain links TRBV9 to TRBJ2-2, with D perhaps TRBD1 (6 bases). The V gene lost 3 bases and the J gene lost 1 base, with 7 bases spanning the gap. Looked up from germline, CDR1 is SGDLS and CDR2 is YYNGEE. The CDR3 length is 14 residues.